The T cell receptor (beta chain) described here comes from a study of PD-L1 blockade in urothelial cancer. Study details: About 85% of the roughly 29 patients comprised males who had bladder-origin urothelial cancer. Blood underwent analysis 3 weeks (second dose) and 6 weeks after treatment began.

Each PCR had synthetic TCR analog templates added to it as a spike-in. Method: immunoSEQ multiplex PCR; TCRdb's copy keeps in-frame clones and lacks some. The table lists around 30,000 clones, approximately 80% of them singletons. The germline V gene has CDR1 SGHDT and CDR2 YYEEEE. V lost 0 bases to trimming and J lost 3 bases, with 13 bases between them. This CDR3 is built from 16 residues. This TCR was sampled from a man in his sixties with urothelial cancer. The genes are TRBV5-6 and TRBJ1-5; D ambiguous. Sequencing was performed on PBMCs, taken around atezolizumab (anti-PD-L1) treatment. CDR3 protein: CASSLGGQTYNQPQHF. The CDR3 region has the DNA TGTGCCAGCAGCTTGGGTGGCCAGACATACAATCAGCCCCAGCATTTT.